The source of this T cell receptor beta chain is a study of blood T cell repertoires in COVID-19. Whole-study context: Acute and convalescent COVID-19 specimens originated in the United States, Italy and Spain. Nucleic acid was either cDNA or gDNA, and it came from T cells, B-cell-depleted T cells, or PBMCs.

CDR3 length: 13 amino acids. Original analysis: Nucleated cell number was recorded as an estimate derived from reference gene primer amplification. Sequencing was performed with immunoSEQ multiplex PCR; in TCRdb, only in-frame clones are kept and a portion is missing. V and J calls and clone size come straight from that table; D and trimming were deduced from the DNA. The sample carries roughly 53,000 clones, around 84% recorded once. The sequenced sample was peripheral blood. The chain carries TRBV21-1 and TRBJ2-1; the DNA was not compared with TRBD1, the D call given in the table. TRBV21-1 corresponds to a pseudogene. This sequence was found in a man aged 65 to 85 with active COVID-19. CDR3 bases: TGTGCCAGCAGCAAAGCTGGCCGCAATGAGCAGTTCTTC. This encodes CASSKAGRNEQFF.